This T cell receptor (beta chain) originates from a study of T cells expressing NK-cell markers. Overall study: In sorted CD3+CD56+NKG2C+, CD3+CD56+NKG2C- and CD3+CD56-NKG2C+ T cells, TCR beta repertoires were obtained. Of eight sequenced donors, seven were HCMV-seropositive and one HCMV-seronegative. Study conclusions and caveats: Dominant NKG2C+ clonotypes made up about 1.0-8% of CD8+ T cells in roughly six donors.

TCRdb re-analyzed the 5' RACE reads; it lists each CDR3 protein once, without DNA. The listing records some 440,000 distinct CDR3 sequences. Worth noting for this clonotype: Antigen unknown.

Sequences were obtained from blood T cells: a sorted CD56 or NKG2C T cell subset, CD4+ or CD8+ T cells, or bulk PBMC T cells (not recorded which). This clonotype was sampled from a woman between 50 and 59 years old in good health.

CDR3: CASSPRRGPTGNIQYF. V gene TRBV27 combines with J gene TRBJ2-4; TCRdb reports TRBD2, a call that lacks DNA to check it against. The CDR3 extends over 16 amino acids. Germline V gives CDR1 MNHEY, CDR2 SMNVEV (reference sequence).